The source of this T cell receptor beta chain is a study of blood T cells in healthy people across ages. The use of a sample-barcoded 5' primer and a J-beta primer mix characterized a second PCR of about 6 to 12 cycles. TCRdb reanalysed the 5' RACE reads using MiXCR and keeps one entry per CDR3 protein. The repertoire holds some 800,000 distinct CDR3 sequences, with around 43% as singletons. With 5 bases clipped from V and 8 bases from J, the junction kept 4 bases outside the gene matches. The CDR3 is 12 amino acids. Looked up from germline, CDR1 is MNHEY and CDR2 is SVGAGI. The sequence was collected from a man between 60 and 70 years old in good health. The material sequenced was blood. The J gene is TRBJ1-2, the V gene TRBV6-5, with TRBD1 matching 8 bases. CDR3: CASSPGDRGYTF. The CDR3 DNA follows: TGTGCCAGCAGTCCGGGGGACAGGGGCTACACCTTC.